These T cell receptor beta chains were read from a single sample in a study of identical twins. TCRdb passed the 5' RACE reads through MiXCR, listing each CDR3 protein once. The sample holds about 530,000 distinct CDR3 sequences, 20% to 25% seen once. These same records also appear under a second study, on yellow fever vaccine responses in identical twins.

Sequencing input: CD4+ T cells sorted from blood. These receptors came from a woman in her late teens or twenties in good health. Both conserved end residues are part of each CDR3. The D gene is left open where the match is weak. Clone sizes are given selectively: once, few, many, or a class where the clone is expanded.

v_call	j_call	d_call	clone_size	cdr3_nt	cdr3_aa
TRBV2	TRBJ2-1	.	.	TGTGCCAGCAGTGCCGGGAAAAACAATGAGCAGTTCTTC	CASSAGKNNEQFF
TRBV18	TRBJ2-1	.	few	TGTGCCAGCTCACCAGTGGACGTTAGCTCCTACAATGAGCAGTTCTTC	CASSPVDVSSYNEQFF
TRBV7-9	TRBJ1-2	.	few	TGTGCCAGCAGCTTTAAGGGGTTGGTCGGCTACACCTTC	CASSFKGLVGYTF
TRBV5-6	TRBJ1-3	TRBD1	.	TGTGCCAGCAGCCCCGACAGGGACGGAAACACCATATATTTT	CASSPDRDGNTIYF
TRBV6-5	TRBJ2-3	.	.	TGTGCCAGCAAGGGGGAGGGTACGCAGTATTTT	CASKGEGTQYF
TRBV2	TRBJ2-7	TRBD1	.	TGTGCCAGCACCCAGCAGGGGGAAGCCCCGGGGGAGCAGTACTTC	CASTQQGEAPGEQYF
TRBV12-5	TRBJ2-1	TRBD1	.	TGTGCTAGTGGTTTGGTCAAATCGGGACAGGCCTGGTCCTACAATGAGCAGTTCTTC	CASGLVKSGQAWSYNEQFF
TRBV12-3/TRBV12-4	TRBJ1-5	.	few	TGTGCCAGCAGTCCCACGTTCTCAGGGGTCAATCAGCCCCAGCATTTT	CASSPTFSGVNQPQHF
TRBV11-2	TRBJ2-2	.	.	TGTGCCAGCAGCTTATGGCTAGCCGGGGAGCTGTTTTTT	CASSLWLAGELFF
TRBV5-5	TRBJ1-1	.	many	TGTGCCAGCAGCTTTGGTGGGTCGAACACTGAAGCTTTCTTT	CASSFGGSNTEAFF
TRBV28	TRBJ2-2	.	.	TGTGCCAGCAGTTTATTTCGGACAGACACCGGGGAGCTGTTTTTT	CASSLFRTDTGELFF
TRBV3-1	TRBJ2-7	.	.	TGTGCCAGCAGCCAACGATACTACGAGCAGTACTTC	CASSQRYYEQYF
TRBV11-3	TRBJ1-1	.	few	TGTGCCAGCCGGGGAGGGGTAACTGAAGCTTTCTTT	CASRGGVTEAFF
TRBV10-3	TRBJ1-4	.	few	TGTGCCATCAGTGAGGGGAATGAAAAACTGTTTTTT	CAISEGNEKLFF
TRBV6-5	TRBJ1-2	.	few	TGTGCCAGCAGTTACGGGGGTTTCTATGGCTACACCTTC	CASSYGGFYGYTF
TRBV5-6	TRBJ1-1	.	few	TGTGCCAGCAGCTTGGGGTGGGGTCCTAATTCATATGAAGCTTTCTTT	CASSLGWGPNSYEAFF
TRBV29-1	TRBJ2-3	TRBD2	.	TGCAGCGCTAGCGGGCCCGGGGCCGGCGGAGCGCAGTATTTT	CSASGPGAGGAQYF
TRBV12-3/TRBV12-4	TRBJ2-1	.	.	TGTGCCAGCAGCCCGACGATTCCTAGCTGGGGCAATGAGCAGTTCTTC	CASSPTIPSWGNEQFF
TRBV12-3/TRBV12-4	TRBJ1-1	.	few	TGTGCCAGCAGTCTCATCCCACCCCGACGGCTCAAAACGGCTGAAGCTTTCTTT	CASSLIPPRRLKTAEAFF
TRBV10-2	TRBJ1-4	TRBD1	few	TGCGCCAGCAATCCACAGGGGACTAATGAGAAACTGTTTTTT	CASNPQGTNEKLFF
TRBV20-1	TRBJ2-7	TRBD2	.	TGCAGTGCTAGATCCGTGACTAGCGGGAGGATCTACGAGCAGTACTTC	CSARSVTSGRIYEQYF
TRBV12-3/TRBV12-4	TRBJ2-3	.	.	TGTGCCAGCAGCCCGCCAGGGACTTCATACCGGGCGCAGTATTTT	CASSPPGTSYRAQYF
TRBV20-1	TRBJ2-7	.	few	TGCAGTGCAGGAATTGGGCCAGCGGGTTACGAGCAGTACTTC	CSAGIGPAGYEQYF
TRBV6-1	TRBJ2-6	.	few	TGTGCCAGCAGCAGGGTTCCTGGGGCCAACGTCCTGACTTTC	CASSRVPGANVLTF
TRBV12-3/TRBV12-4	TRBJ2-1	TRBD2	.	TGTGCCAGCAGTTTGGTCAGCTTATGGCTAGCGGGAGATATGGGGTACAATGAGCAGTTCTTC	CASSLVSLWLAGDMGYNEQFF
TRBV5-5	TRBJ1-1	.	.	TGTGCCAGCAGCTTGTTTAGCCTGAACACTGAAGCTTTCTTT	CASSLFSLNTEAFF
TRBV14	TRBJ2-4	TRBD2	.	TGTGCCAGCAGCCACCTGCCGACTAGCGGGGGGCCTGCGCTAACCTTAGCCAAAAACATTCAGTACTTC	CASSHLPTSGGPALTLAKNIQYF
TRBV29-1	TRBJ2-6	.	.	TGCAGCGTTGGCGCCCTCGGAGGAGTGGCCAACGTCCTGACTTTC	CSVGALGGVANVLTF
TRBV20-1	TRBJ2-1	.	few	TGCAGTGCTACTATGCCGGGAGTCGGCAATGAGCAGTTCTTC	CSATMPGVGNEQFF
TRBV15	TRBJ2-5	.	.	TGTGCCACCAGCAGAGATGACGGCTGGACCCAGTACTTC	CATSRDDGWTQYF
TRBV4-1	TRBJ2-1	.	.	TGCGCCAGCAGCCAAGGACTTTTTGGGGACTACAATGAGCAGTTCTTC	CASSQGLFGDYNEQFF
TRBV12-3/TRBV12-4	TRBJ2-3	TRBD2	few	TGTGCCAGCAGTACCGGGACTAGCGGGAGGGCTGCAGATACGCAGTATTTT	CASSTGTSGRAADTQYF
TRBV4-1	TRBJ2-1	.	.	TGCGCCAGCAGCCAAGTCGGGGTCCCCTACAATGAGCAGTTCTTC	CASSQVGVPYNEQFF
TRBV5-6	TRBJ1-4	.	few	TGTGCCAGCACCCCGCGGGGGATTAATGAAAAACTGTTTTTT	CASTPRGINEKLFF
TRBV7-9	TRBJ2-1	.	few	TGTGCCAGCAGCTATAGCGGAAGTGGGAATGAGCAGTTCTTC	CASSYSGSGNEQFF